Following are 9 T cell receptor beta chains from one sample sequenced in a study of blood T cell repertoires in COVID-19. Using immunoSEQ multiplex PCR, the repertoire was profiled, and TCRdb retains in-frame clones only, with some absent. The sample includes some 140,000 clones, less than 90% of them seen just once. The sample consisted of peripheral blood. The receptors shown here come from a man in his 60s with acute or convalescent COVID-19.

This chain links TRBV30 with TRBJ2-5; possibly TRBD2 for D (5 bases). This CDR3 is 13 amino acids long. V was clipped by 0 bases and J by 5 bases, with 10 bases between them. The germline V gene has CDR1 GTSNPN and CDR2 SVGIG (reference sequence). The CDR3 DNA is TGTGCCTGGAGTGTGGGAGAGCGTGAGACCCAGTACTTC. Protein sequence: CAWSVGERETQYF.

This chain links TRBV19 with TRBJ2-3; the match to TRBD2 covers 11 bases. This CDR3 comprises 17 residues. Per the germline V gene, CDR1 is LNHDA and CDR2 is SQIVND (reference sequence). With 0 bases clipped from V and 0 bases from J, the junction kept 2 bases outside the gene matches. The CDR3 sequence: CASSIEGTSGSTDTQYF. The CDR3 nucleotides read TGTGCCAGTAGTATAGAAGGGACTAGCGGTAGCACAGATACGCAGTATTTT.

A few counts support this clone. J is TRBJ1-2 and V is TRBV6-6; 8 positions match TRBD1. Germline V gene sequence: CDR1 MNHNY, CDR2 SVGAGI (reference sequence). V lost 4 bases to trimming and J lost 6 bases; unmatched junction nucleotides: 4. The CDR3 covers 13 residues. The CDR3 DNA is TGTGCCAGCAGTTTGACAGGGGATGATGGCTACACCTTC. It translates to CASSLTGDDGYTF.

J is TRBJ2-7 and V is TRBV29-1, with 11 nucleotides matching TRBD2. Germline trimming cut 4 bases from V and 2 bases from J; bases unmatched to any gene: 4. Germline CDR1 SQVTM, CDR2 ANQGSEA. This CDR3 contains 14 residues. The CDR3 protein is CSVALAGGPYEQYF. CDR3 coding DNA: TGCAGCGTTGCTCTAGCGGGGGGACCCTACGAGCAGTACTTC.

The genes are TRBV5-6 and TRBJ2-1; 7 nucleotides align to TRBD2. V lost 0 bases, J lost 6 bases, and 9 bases stayed unmatched. CDR1 is SGHDT and CDR2 is YYEEEE in the germline V gene. This CDR3 is built from 16 residues. Here the CDR3 reads CASSLAGLVVVNEQFF. CDR3 DNA sequence: TGTGCCAGCAGCTTGGCCGGACTAGTAGTCGTCAATGAGCAGTTCTTC.

This clone was found many times. Other DNA sequences in this sample translate to the same CDR3. This chain links TRBV19 with TRBJ1-2; 8 bases map to TRBD1. V was pared by 8 bases and J by 5 bases, with 4 bases of the junction left unmatched. The germline gives CDR1 LNHDA, CDR2 SQIVND (reference sequence). This CDR3 region has 12 residues. The CDR3 nucleotides read TGTGCCAGTTCTCGGACAGGGTATGGCTACACCTTC. Its protein is CASSRTGYGYTF.

This clone was observed a single time. The CDR3 DNA is TGCGCCAGCAGCCTAGAAGGGACAGACTCGGCAGATACGCAGTATTTT. Its translation: CASSLEGTDSADTQYF. This rearrangement joins TRBV5-1 to TRBJ2-3, with 7 positions matching TRBD1. This CDR3 is 16 amino acids long. The V gene end was trimmed by 4 bases and the J gene end by 4 bases; junction bases not matched to a gene: 12. Germline CDR1 and CDR2: SGHRS and YFSETQ.

The chain joins TRBV19 to TRBJ1-2, with 8 bases identical to TRBD1. CDR3 size: 15 residues. V was clipped by 4 bases and J by 2 bases; unmatched bases: 6. CDR1 is LNHDA, CDR2 SQIVND, per germline (reference sequence). CDR3 sequence: CASSTDRTGNYGYTF. The CDR3, as DNA: TGTGCCAGTAGTACCGACCGGACAGGGAACTATGGCTACACCTTC.

The V gene is TRBV30, the J gene TRBJ2-3; weak D call: TRBD1 (5 bases). The V and J ends lost 2 bases and 5 bases respectively, with 11 bases between them. Germline values: CDR1 GTSNPN, CDR2 SVGIG (reference sequence). CDR3 length equals 13 residues. The CDR3 is CAWSSSRGDTQYF. CDR3 coding DNA: TGTGCCTGGAGTTCCTCTAGGGGAGATACGCAGTATTTT.